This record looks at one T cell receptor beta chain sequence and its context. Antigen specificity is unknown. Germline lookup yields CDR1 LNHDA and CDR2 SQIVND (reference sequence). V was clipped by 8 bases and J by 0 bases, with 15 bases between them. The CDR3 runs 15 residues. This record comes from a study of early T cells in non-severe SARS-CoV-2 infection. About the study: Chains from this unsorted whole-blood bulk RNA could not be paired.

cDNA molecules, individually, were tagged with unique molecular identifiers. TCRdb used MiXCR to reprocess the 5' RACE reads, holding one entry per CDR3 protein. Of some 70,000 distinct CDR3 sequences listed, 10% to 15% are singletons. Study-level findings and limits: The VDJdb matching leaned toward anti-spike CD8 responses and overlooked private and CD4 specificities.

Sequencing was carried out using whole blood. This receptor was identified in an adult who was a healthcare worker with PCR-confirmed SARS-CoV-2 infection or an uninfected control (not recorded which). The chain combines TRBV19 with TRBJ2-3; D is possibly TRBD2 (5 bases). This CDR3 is CASQTNFISTDTQYF. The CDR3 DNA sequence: TGTGCCAGTCAGACTAACTTCATCAGCACAGATACGCAGTATTTT.